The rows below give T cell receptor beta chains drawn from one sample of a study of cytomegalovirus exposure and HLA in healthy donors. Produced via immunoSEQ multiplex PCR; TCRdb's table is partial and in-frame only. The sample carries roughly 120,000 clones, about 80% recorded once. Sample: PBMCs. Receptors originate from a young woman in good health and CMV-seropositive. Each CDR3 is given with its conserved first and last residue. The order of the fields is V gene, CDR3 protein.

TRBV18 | CASSPREGDEQYF
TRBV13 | CASSLECPRGHQSDYTF
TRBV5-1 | CASSFGERGEQYF
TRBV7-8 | CASSPSGREGSTGELFF
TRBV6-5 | CASGHYEQYF
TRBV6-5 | CASRPNRVWTYGYTF
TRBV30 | CAWVTPERSGCNQHQHF
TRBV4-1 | CASSQDLGARRLTDTQYF
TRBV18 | CASSPMPGQREETQYF
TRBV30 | CAWSFGRWSSYEQYF
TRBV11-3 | CASSLAIGSGQPHTDTQYF
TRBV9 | CASSVDRAPYEQYF
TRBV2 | CASSGLAGGRTYEQYF
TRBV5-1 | CASSSGTVSYEQYF
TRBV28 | CASSFRGPQYF
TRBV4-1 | CASSQGSSYNEQFF
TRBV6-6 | CASPRQGMNTEAFF
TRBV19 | CASSRRTGDTEAFF
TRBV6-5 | CASSPGQGGWAFF
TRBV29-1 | CSGTGQGTGELFF
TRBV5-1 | CASSRPTDYEQYF
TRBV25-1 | CASSEYTSPAETQYF
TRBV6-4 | CASSRDYLETQYF
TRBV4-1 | CASSPSGGRAEAFF
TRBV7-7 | CASPYGNGALLEQYF
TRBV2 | CASSDDRGGYYEQYF
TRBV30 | CAWSTQGGGYTF
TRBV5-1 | CASSTTGTGLNEQFF
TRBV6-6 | CASCIGLAVYEQYF
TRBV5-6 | CASSLGLAASTDTQCF
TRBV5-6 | CASSLLTGGTGKLFF
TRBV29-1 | CSPVRGKSNQPQHF
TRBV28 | CASTSRGPQHF